The clone carrying this TCR beta chain was detected a few times. Its antigen is unidentified. In the PCR, 60 Vbeta and 13 Jbeta primers were used. The method was immunoSEQ multiplex PCR; TCRdb's version includes in-frame clones alone and lacks a portion of them. The data show around 140,000 clones, less than 85% seen once. This sample was taken from a study of cytomegalovirus exposure and HLA in healthy donors. Looked up from germline, CDR1 is SGHRS and CDR2 is YFSETQ. The CDR3 contains 13 residues. The V end was cut by 0 bases, the J end by 3 bases, with 6 bases between. Study-level points and caveats: In a later analysis, V- and J-gene trimming of beta chains associated with a DCLRE1C missense variant, replicated independently. Among TCR beta chains, those listed as cytomegalovirus-associated numbered 164.

The V gene is TRBV5-1, the J gene TRBJ2-5; D is unresolved. Specimen: PBMCs. This receptor was taken from a middle-aged man in good health and CMV-seronegative. The CDR3 protein is CASSLVTKETQYF. The CDR3 bases are TGCGCCAGCAGCTTGGTAACTAAAGAGACCCAGTACTTC.